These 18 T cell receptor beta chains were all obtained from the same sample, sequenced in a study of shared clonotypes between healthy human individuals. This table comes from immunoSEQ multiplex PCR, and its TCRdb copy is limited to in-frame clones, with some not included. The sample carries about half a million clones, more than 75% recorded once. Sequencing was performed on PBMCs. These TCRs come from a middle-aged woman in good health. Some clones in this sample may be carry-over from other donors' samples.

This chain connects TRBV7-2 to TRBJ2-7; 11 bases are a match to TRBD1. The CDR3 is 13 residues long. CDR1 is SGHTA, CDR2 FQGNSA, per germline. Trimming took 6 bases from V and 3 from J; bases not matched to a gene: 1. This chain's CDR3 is CASRGTGGYEQYF. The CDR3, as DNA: TGTGCCAGCAGGGGGACAGGGGGCTACGAGCAGTACTTC.

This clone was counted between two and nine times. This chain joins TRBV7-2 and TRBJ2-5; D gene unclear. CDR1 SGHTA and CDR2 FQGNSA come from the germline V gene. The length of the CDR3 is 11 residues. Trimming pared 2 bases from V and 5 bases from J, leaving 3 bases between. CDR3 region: CASSLYETQYF. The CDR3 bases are TGTGCCAGCAGCTTATATGAGACCCAGTACTTC.

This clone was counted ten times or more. CDR3: CASSPRTGGTNEQFF. CDR3 coding DNA: TGCGCCAGCAGCCCCCGGACAGGTGGTACCAATGAGCAGTTCTTC. The chain has TRBV5-1 and TRBJ2-1, with 7 positions matching TRBD1. The V segment lost 4 bases and the J segment 6 bases; nucleotides outside the gene matches: 10. CDR1 is SGHRS and CDR2 is YFSETQ in the germline V gene. This CDR3 spans 15 amino acids.

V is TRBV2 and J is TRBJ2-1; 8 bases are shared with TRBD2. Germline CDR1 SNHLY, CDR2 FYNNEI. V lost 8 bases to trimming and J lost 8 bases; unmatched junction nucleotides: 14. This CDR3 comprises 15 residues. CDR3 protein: CASRPGGSGAYEQFF. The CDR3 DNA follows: TGTGCCAGCCGGCCCGGGGGTAGCGGGGCATATGAGCAGTTCTTC.

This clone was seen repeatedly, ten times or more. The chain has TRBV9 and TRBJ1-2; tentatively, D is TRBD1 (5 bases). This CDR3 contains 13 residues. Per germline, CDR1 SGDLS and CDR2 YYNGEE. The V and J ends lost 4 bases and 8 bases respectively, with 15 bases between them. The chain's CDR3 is CASSPLGGIGYTF. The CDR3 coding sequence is TGTGCCAGCAGCCCCCTGGGGGGGATCGGCTACACCTTC.

DNA for the CDR3: TGCAGCGTTATGACAGATCACTATGGCTACACCTTC. This sequence encodes CSVMTDHYGYTF. The rearrangement links TRBV29-1 to TRBJ1-2; TRBD1 is a possible D gene (5 bases). This CDR3 has 12 residues. CDR1 SQVTM and CDR2 ANQGSEA come from the germline V gene. The V end lost 5 bases, the J end lost 3 bases, and 10 bases lay between the germline ends.

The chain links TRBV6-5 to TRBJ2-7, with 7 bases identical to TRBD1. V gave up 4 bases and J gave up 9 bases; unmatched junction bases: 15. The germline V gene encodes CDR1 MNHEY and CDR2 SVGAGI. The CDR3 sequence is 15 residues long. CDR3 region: CASSSRQGRFVGQYF. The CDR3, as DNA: TGTGCCAGCAGTTCCCGACAGGGAAGGTTTGTGGGGCAGTACTTC.

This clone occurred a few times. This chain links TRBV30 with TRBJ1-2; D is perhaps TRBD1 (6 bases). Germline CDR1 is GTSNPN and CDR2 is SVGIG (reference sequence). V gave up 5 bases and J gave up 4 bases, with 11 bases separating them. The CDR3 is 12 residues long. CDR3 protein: CAWSRGVYGYTF. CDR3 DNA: TGTGCCTGGTCCAGGGGTGTCTATGGCTACACCTTC.

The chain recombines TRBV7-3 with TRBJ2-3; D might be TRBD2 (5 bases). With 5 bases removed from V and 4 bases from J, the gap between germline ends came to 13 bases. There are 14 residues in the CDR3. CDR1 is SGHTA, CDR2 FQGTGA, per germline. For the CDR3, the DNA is TGTGCCAGCAGCGTACTAGGGTCCGCAGATACGCAGTATTTT. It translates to CASSVLGSADTQYF. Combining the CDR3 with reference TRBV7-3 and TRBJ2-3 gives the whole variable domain GAGVSQTPSNKVTEKGKYVELRCDPISGHTALYWYRQSLGQGPEFLIYFQGTGAADDSGLPNDRFFAVRPEGSVSTLKIQRTERGDSAVYLCASSVLGSADTQYFGPGTRLTVL.

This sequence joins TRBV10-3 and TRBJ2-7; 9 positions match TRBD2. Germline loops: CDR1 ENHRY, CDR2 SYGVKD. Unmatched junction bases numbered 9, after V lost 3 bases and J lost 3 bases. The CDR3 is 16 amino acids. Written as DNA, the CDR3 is TGTGCCATCAGTGATTCACACGGGACTAGCCGCTACGAGCAGTACTTC. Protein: CAISDSHGTSRYEQYF.

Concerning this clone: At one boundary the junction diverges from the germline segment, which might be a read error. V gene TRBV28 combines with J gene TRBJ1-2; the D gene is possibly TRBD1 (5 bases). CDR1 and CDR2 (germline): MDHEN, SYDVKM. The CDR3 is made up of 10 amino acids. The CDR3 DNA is TGCCGGGACCCCCTCTATGGCTACACCTTC. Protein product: CRDPLYGYTF.

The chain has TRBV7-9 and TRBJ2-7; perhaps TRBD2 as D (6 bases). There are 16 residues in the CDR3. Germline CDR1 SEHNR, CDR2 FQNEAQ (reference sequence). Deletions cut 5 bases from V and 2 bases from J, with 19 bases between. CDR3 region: CASSPNVPGLTYEQYF. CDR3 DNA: TGTGCCAGCAGCCCGAACGTCCCGGGACTCACCTACGAGCAGTACTTC.

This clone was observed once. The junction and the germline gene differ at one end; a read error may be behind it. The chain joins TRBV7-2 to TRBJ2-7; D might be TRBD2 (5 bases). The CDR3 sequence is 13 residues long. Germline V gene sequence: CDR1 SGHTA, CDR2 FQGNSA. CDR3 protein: CASSLPVRGAVNF. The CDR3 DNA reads TGTGCCAGCAGCCTCCCAGTCCGGGGAGCGGTAAACTTC.

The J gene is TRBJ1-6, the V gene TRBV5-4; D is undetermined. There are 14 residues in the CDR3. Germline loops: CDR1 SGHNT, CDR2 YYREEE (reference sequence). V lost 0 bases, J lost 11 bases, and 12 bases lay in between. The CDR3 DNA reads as TGTGCCAGCAGCTTGGCCCCCTCCGGTGCACCCCTCCACTTT. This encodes CASSLAPSGAPLHF.

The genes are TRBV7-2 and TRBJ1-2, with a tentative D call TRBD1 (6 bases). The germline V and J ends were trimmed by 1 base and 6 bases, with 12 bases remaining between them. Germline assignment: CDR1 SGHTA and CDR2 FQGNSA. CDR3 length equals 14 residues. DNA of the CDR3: TGTGCCAGCAGCTTAGATCACAGGGTTGATGGCTACACCTTC. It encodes CASSLDHRVDGYTF.

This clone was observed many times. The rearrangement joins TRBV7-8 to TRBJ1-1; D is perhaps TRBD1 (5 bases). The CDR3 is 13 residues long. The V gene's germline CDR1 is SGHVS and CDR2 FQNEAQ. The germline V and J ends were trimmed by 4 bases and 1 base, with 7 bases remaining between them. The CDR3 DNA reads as TGTGCCAGCAGCTGGGGACCGAACACTGAAGCTTTCTTT. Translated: CASSWGPNTEAFF.

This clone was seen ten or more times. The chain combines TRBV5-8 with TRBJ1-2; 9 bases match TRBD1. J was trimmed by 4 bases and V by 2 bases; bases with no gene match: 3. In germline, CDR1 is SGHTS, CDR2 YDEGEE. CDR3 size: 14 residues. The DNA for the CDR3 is TGTGCCAGCAGCTTAGGGACAGGGAGCTATGGCTACACCTTC. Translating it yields CASSLGTGSYGYTF.

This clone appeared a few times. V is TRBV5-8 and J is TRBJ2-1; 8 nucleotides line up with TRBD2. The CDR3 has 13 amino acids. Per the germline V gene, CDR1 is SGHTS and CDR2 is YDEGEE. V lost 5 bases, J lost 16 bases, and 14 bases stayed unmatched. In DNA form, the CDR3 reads TGTGCCAGCAGAGTTCTGTCCGGACTAGCCTTTTTCTTC. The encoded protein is CASRVLSGLAFFF.